There are many counts of the clone carrying this T cell receptor (beta chain). Its antigen remains unknown. The data originate from a study of neurological immune-mediated disorders. Study-wide results and caveats: The highest TCR clonal expansion occurred in HTLV-1-associated myelopathy; multiple sclerosis fell below healthy controls.

This CDR3 spans 13 amino acids. V lost 4 bases and J 3 bases, leaving 10 bases between the germline ends. The germline V gene has CDR1 SQVTM and CDR2 ANQGSEA. Each CDR3 protein gets one entry after TCRdb re-called the 5' RACE reads with MiXCR. The sample has about 38,000 distinct CDR3 sequences, 4% to 5.5% seen once. V and J are TRBV29-1 and TRBJ1-3, with D tentatively TRBD1 (5 bases). This TCR came from a man aged 18 to 30 in good health. Material for sequencing was CD4+ T cells from blood. The CDR3 DNA is TGCAGCGTTGGCTCGGGGCTTGGAAACACCATATATTTT. Translated, it gives CSVGSGLGNTIYF.